This T cell receptor (beta chain) was recorded in a study of shared clonotypes between healthy human individuals. Sequencing was performed with immunoSEQ multiplex PCR; in TCRdb, only in-frame clones are kept and a portion is missing. The table includes around 2,000,000 clones, roughly 95% detected once. Cells designated naive CD8 were CD45RO-negative and were positively selected for CCR7, with terminally differentiated effector memory CD45RA+ cells excluded. As regards this clone: This sample includes further DNA sequences coding for the same CDR3.

Input material: naive CD8+ T cells sorted from blood. The clonotype was recovered from a man between 18 and 35 years old in good health.

The CDR3 reads CASSLEGGLSTEAFF. CDR3 in DNA: TGCGCCAGCAGCTTGGAGGGAGGGCTAAGCACTGAAGCTTTCTTT. The chain employs TRBV5-1 and TRBJ1-1; D remains ambiguous. The germline V gene has CDR1 SGHRS and CDR2 YFSETQ. V was clipped by 0 bases and J by 4 bases, with 13 bases between them. This CDR3 is built from 15 residues.